These 28 T cell receptor beta chains share one sample of origin, sequenced in a study of regulatory T cells in long-lasting Graves disease. Arm-PCR of CDR3 regions and iRepertoire HTBI primers were used to build TCR beta libraries. One entry per CDR3 protein, called by TCRdb with MiXCR from the multiplex PCR reads. The table records a few hundred thousand distinct CDR3 sequences, about 21% of them present only once. As for time point: persistent/refractory GD, antithyroid drugs over 5 years with positive TRAb. After RNA was extracted from PBMCs, the TCR library was made from it. The specimen was peripheral blood mononuclear cells (PBMCs), collected when the disease was refractory, from a patient treated with antithyroid drugs. These receptor sequences come from a female donor with Graves disease.

For this clonotype: A read error is possible here, since a much larger clone lies one base away. The chain links TRBV6-1 to TRBJ1-6; the D gene is possibly TRBD1 (5 bases). This CDR3 contains 14 residues. Germline loops: CDR1 MNHNS, CDR2 SASEGT. V was shortened by 8 bases and J by 9 bases, with 17 bases between the two germline ends. The CDR3 reads CASAYGAAASPLHF. The CDR3 DNA reads TGTGCCAGCGCTTACGGGGCAGCTGCTTCACCCCTCCACTTT.

This clonotype has at least ten counts. The chain links TRBV2 to TRBJ2-2, with 16 positions matching TRBD2. Germline-derived CDR1 and CDR2 are SNHLY and FYNNEI. V lost 4 bases to trimming and J lost 3 bases; unmatched junction nucleotides: 5. The CDR3 runs 18 residues. This CDR3 is CASSVPGLAGGYTGELFF. In DNA, the CDR3 is TGTGCCAGCAGTGTTCCGGGACTAGCGGGAGGGTACACCGGGGAGCTGTTTTTT.

With respect to this clonotype: This is likely a read error, given that the CDR3 carries no conserved phenylalanine or tryptophan at its end. The rearrangement links TRBV10-3 to TRBJ2-1, with D possibly being TRBD2 (6 bases). The germline V and J ends were trimmed by 4 bases and 7 bases, with 8 bases remaining between them. The CDR3 length is 12 residues. The germline V gene encodes CDR1 ENHRY and CDR2 SYGVKD. CDR3 amino acids: CAISGGANEQFL. CDR3 coding DNA: TGTGCCATCAGTGGCGGGGCTAATGAGCAGTTCCTC.

This clonotype was seen many times. V and J are TRBV19 and TRBJ2-7; 7 bases map to TRBD1. Per the germline V gene, CDR1 is LNHDA and CDR2 is SQIVND (reference sequence). This CDR3 has 15 amino acids. With 6 bases clipped from V and 0 bases from J, the junction kept 8 bases outside the gene matches. The CDR3 spells CASSYGQDSSYEQYF. In DNA, the CDR3 is TGTGCCAGTAGCTACGGACAGGATAGCTCCTACGAGCAGTACTTC. Full variable domain (rest looked up from reference TRBV19 and TRBJ2-7): DGGITQSPKYLFRKEGQNVTLSCEQNLNHDAMYWYRQDPGQGLRLIYYSQIVNDFQKGDIAEGYSVSREKKESFPLTVTSAQKNPTAFYLCASSYGQDSSYEQYFGPGTRLTVT.

The chain recombines TRBV9 with TRBJ2-2, with D possibly matching TRBD1 (6 bases). Trimming took off 3 bases at V and 12 bases at J, with 12 bases between the two ends. The CDR3 runs to 12 residues. In germline, CDR1 is SGDLS, CDR2 YYNGEE. CDR3 sequence reads: CASSANRVQLFF. CDR3 in DNA: TGTGCCAGCAGCGCCAACAGGGTTCAGCTGTTTTTT.

V is TRBV3-1 and J is TRBJ2-7; no clear D gene. The CDR3 length is 12 residues. Germline CDR1 reads LGHDT; CDR2 reads YNNKEL (reference sequence). V was pared by 3 bases and J by 6 bases, with 9 bases between. The DNA of the CDR3 is TGTGCCAGCAGCCACTGGGGATCCGAGCAGTACTTC. This translates into CASSHWGSEQYF.

This clonotype was detected ten times or more. This rearrangement joins TRBV28 to TRBJ2-5; D may correspond to TRBD1 or TRBD2 (5 bases each). From germline, CDR1 is MDHEN and CDR2 SYDVKM. The V end lost 6 bases, the J end lost 5 bases, and 16 bases lay between the germline ends. The CDR3 runs 14 residues. The chain's CDR3 is CASRLYPEGETQYF. The DNA of the CDR3 is TGTGCCAGCAGACTATACCCTGAGGGGGAGACCCAGTACTTC.

This clonotype was observed a handful of times. V gene TRBV30 combines with J gene TRBJ2-7; 8 bases map to TRBD1. The junction had 13 bases not matched to a gene; V was cut back by 2 bases and J by 4 bases. This CDR3 has 16 residues. Looked up from germline, CDR1 is GTSNPN and CDR2 is SVGIG (reference sequence). The CDR3 DNA reads as TGTGCCTGGAGTCCGGGCTGGCAGGGGGCCAATTACGAGCAGTACTTC. Translated: CAWSPGWQGANYEQYF.

This clonotype was seen at least ten times. The J gene is TRBJ2-7, the V gene TRBV5-1, with 8 nucleotides matching TRBD2. CDR1 and CDR2 from the germline V gene are SGHRS and YFSETQ. This CDR3 spans 15 amino acids. The V gene end was trimmed by 0 bases and the J gene end by 3 bases; junction bases not matched to a gene: 5. The chain's CDR3 is CASSLVTSGDYEQYF. Written as DNA, the CDR3 is TGCGCCAGCAGCTTGGTAACTAGCGGAGACTACGAGCAGTACTTC.

The chain links TRBV20-1 to TRBJ2-5; 7 positions match TRBD2. After removal of 4 bases from V and 5 bases from J, the junction contained 10 bases not matched to a gene. The germline V gene has CDR1 DFQATT and CDR2 SNEGSKA (reference sequence). The CDR3 sequence is 14 residues long. DNA for the CDR3: TGCAGTGCTACCGGAGGGAGGGGAGGGGAGACCCAGTACTTC. Protein product: CSATGGRGGETQYF.

In this sample, this clonotype turned up many times. The chain couples TRBV2 to TRBJ1-4; unclear D gene. CDR3 length: 13 amino acids. Germline CDR1 SNHLY, CDR2 FYNNEI. V shed 6 bases and J shed 2 bases, with 7 bases lying between them. The CDR3 sequence: CASRVSTNEKLFF. Written as DNA, the CDR3 is TGTGCCAGCAGGGTATCCACTAATGAAAAACTGTTTTTT.

In this sample, this clonotype turned up many times. This sequence joins TRBV28 and TRBJ2-7; no clear D gene. CDR1 and CDR2 from the germline V gene are MDHEN and SYDVKM. The CDR3 is 14 amino acids. Trimming took 2 bases from V and 5 from J, leaving 13 bases between them. The CDR3 region is CASSLAAGPHEQYF. The CDR3 nucleotides are TGTGCCAGCAGTTTAGCTGCCGGCCCTCACGAGCAGTACTTC.

This chain connects TRBV28 to TRBJ1-4; maybe TRBD1 (6 bases). V was cut by 11 bases and J by 0 bases, with 10 bases left in between. Germline V CDR1 and CDR2: MDHEN, SYDVKM. The CDR3 runs to 13 residues. CDR3 region: CAGNRATNEKLFF. The CDR3 DNA follows: TGTGCCGGTAACAGGGCAACTAATGAAAAACTGTTTTTT.

This chain links TRBV7-9 with TRBJ1-1; TRBD1 is a possible D gene (6 bases). V lost 3 bases to trimming and J lost 3 bases, with 11 bases between them. The CDR3 has 14 residues. Germline CDR1 reads SEHNR; CDR2 reads FQNEAQ (reference sequence). The CDR3 nucleotides read TGTGCCAGCAGCTTTGAGGGGGAACACACTGAAGCTTTCTTT. Protein product: CASSFEGEHTEAFF.

This clonotype was recorded at least ten times. This chain connects TRBV29-1 to TRBJ1-2, with D perhaps matching TRBD1 (5 bases). The CDR3 has 12 residues. Deletions cut 3 bases from V and 10 bases from J, with 15 bases between. From germline, CDR1 is SQVTM and CDR2 ANQGSEA. Written as DNA, the CDR3 is TGCAGCGTTGAGGGTCAGGGTATAACCTACACCTTC. Translated: CSVEGQGITYTF.

This clonotype was observed at least ten times. The gene calls are TRBV24-1 and TRBJ1-4; TRBD1 agrees at 10 bases. Germline CDR1 reads KGHDR; CDR2 reads SFDVKD. V lost 3 bases, J lost 8 bases, and 5 bases stayed unmatched. The CDR3 runs to 15 residues. CDR3 region: CATSDAGTGEEKLFF. CDR3 DNA: TGTGCCACCAGTGATGCCGGGACAGGGGAAGAAAAACTGTTTTTT.

This clonotype showed up many times. This chain connects TRBV28 to TRBJ1-2; D perhaps matches TRBD1 (5 bases). Trimming pared 2 bases from V and 5 bases from J, leaving 15 bases between. CDR3 size: 15 residues. Germline V lookup: CDR1 MDHEN, CDR2 SYDVKM. The CDR3 reads CASSLPHGAGYGYTF. The CDR3 DNA reads TGTGCCAGCAGTTTACCCCACGGGGCAGGGTATGGCTACACCTTC.

For the CDR3, the DNA is TGTGCCAGCAGCCTCTCCTGGGACAGAGAACCTTTAGCCAAAAACATTCAGTACTTC. Translation: CASSLSWDREPLAKNIQYF. The chain employs TRBV28 and TRBJ2-4; 7 bases are shared with TRBD1. The trim removed 6 bases at V and 0 bases at J, leaving 17 bases unmatched. CDR1 is MDHEN and CDR2 is SYDVKM in the germline V gene. This CDR3 has 19 amino acids.

This clonotype was seen at least ten times. The rearrangement links TRBV12-3 or TRBV12-4 to TRBJ2-7; a possible D gene is TRBD2 (6 bases). The CDR3 contains 13 residues. Trimming removed 2 bases at V and 5 bases at J, with 10 bases between. The CDR3 DNA sequence: TGTGCCAGCAGTTTACTTGGCGGGGACGAGCAGTACTTC. Protein: CASSLLGGDEQYF.

This clonotype was recorded many times. The chain uses TRBV28 and TRBJ1-5; 11 bases align to TRBD1. The CDR3 extends over 19 amino acids. Germline assignment: CDR1 MDHEN and CDR2 SYDVKM. V shed 5 bases and J 0 bases; nucleotides not matched to a gene: 12. The CDR3 protein is CASSTPLGTGGDSNQPQHF. CDR3 sequence (DNA): TGTGCCAGCAGTACCCCCCTTGGGACAGGGGGGGATAGCAATCAGCCCCAGCATTTT.

This clonotype was seen at least ten times. The rearrangement links TRBV5-1 to TRBJ1-1; D gene uncertain. V shed 0 bases and J shed 4 bases, with 7 bases lying between them. This CDR3 has 13 residues. Germline V gene data show CDR1 as SGHRS and CDR2 as YFSETQ. The chain's CDR3 is CASSLGALTEAFF. The DNA of the CDR3 is TGCGCCAGCAGCTTGGGGGCTCTCACTGAAGCTTTCTTT.

CDR3 in amino acids: CASSPTQAKNIQYF. The CDR3, as DNA: TGTGCCAGCAGCCCGACCCAGGCCAAAAACATTCAGTACTTC. The chain employs TRBV9 and TRBJ2-4, with D unresolved. In germline, CDR1 is SGDLS, CDR2 YYNGEE. The CDR3 totals 14 residues. V was pared by 4 bases and J by 1 base, with 9 bases between.

This clonotype showed up just a few times. This sequence joins TRBV19 and TRBJ1-6; 8 bases agree with TRBD1. Germline V gene data show CDR1 as LNHDA and CDR2 as SQIVND (reference sequence). CDR3 length: 14 amino acids. V shed 5 bases, J shed 13 bases, and the junction held 10 bases outside the gene matches. The CDR3 loop is CASSLEDRVDPLHF. The CDR3 nucleotides are TGTGCCAGTAGTTTGGAGGACAGGGTTGATCCCCTCCACTTT.

The sample holds many counts of this clonotype. This chain links TRBV11-2 with TRBJ1-1; D is perhaps TRBD1 (6 bases). Germline lookup yields CDR1 SGHAT and CDR2 FQNNGV. The CDR3 totals 15 residues. The V end lost 2 bases, the J end lost 1 base, and 11 bases lay between the germline ends. As DNA, the CDR3 is TGTGCCAGCAGCTTATCGGGACAAACGAACACTGAAGCTTTCTTT. It yields the protein CASSLSGQTNTEAFF.

J is TRBJ2-1 and V is TRBV28, with 9 nucleotides matching TRBD2. The ends lost 2 bases at V and 4 bases at J; junction bases unmatched: 6. The CDR3 consists of 16 residues. Germline values: CDR1 MDHEN, CDR2 SYDVKM. Here the CDR3 DNA reads TGTGCCAGCAGTTTAAGTTCTAGCGGGACTTACAATGAGCAGTTCTTC. It encodes CASSLSSSGTYNEQFF.

This clonotype was detected many times. The chain uses TRBV7-8 and TRBJ2-5; D might be TRBD2 (5 bases). CDR1 and CDR2 from the germline V gene are SGHVS and FQNEAQ. Trimming shortened V by 2 bases and J by 5 bases, and 12 bases separated the two germline ends. This CDR3 has 14 residues. CDR3 amino acids: CASSLLGPGETQYF. CDR3 bases: TGTGCCAGCAGCTTACTAGGGCCGGGGGAGACCCAGTACTTC.

This clonotype has ten or more counts. The chain has TRBV20-1 and TRBJ2-7; D not resolved. This CDR3 spans 13 amino acids. The germline V and J ends were trimmed by 0 bases and 2 bases, with 8 bases remaining between them. Germline V lookup: CDR1 DFQATT, CDR2 SNEGSKA (reference sequence). CDR3 region: CSARDDRTYEQYF. CDR3 DNA sequence: TGCAGTGCTAGAGATGATCGGACCTACGAGCAGTACTTC.

For this clonotype: Germline is not matched at one junction end, which may reflect a read error. V and J are TRBV9 and TRBJ1-6; D possibly corresponds to TRBD1 (5 bases). CDR1 is SGDLS, CDR2 YYNGEE, per germline. The CDR3 is made up of 17 amino acids. CDR3 sequence (DNA): TGTGCCGGCAGCGTAGAAGACAGCCTCCCCTTAATTTCACCCCTCCACTTT. It is translated as CAGSVEDSLPLISPLHF.